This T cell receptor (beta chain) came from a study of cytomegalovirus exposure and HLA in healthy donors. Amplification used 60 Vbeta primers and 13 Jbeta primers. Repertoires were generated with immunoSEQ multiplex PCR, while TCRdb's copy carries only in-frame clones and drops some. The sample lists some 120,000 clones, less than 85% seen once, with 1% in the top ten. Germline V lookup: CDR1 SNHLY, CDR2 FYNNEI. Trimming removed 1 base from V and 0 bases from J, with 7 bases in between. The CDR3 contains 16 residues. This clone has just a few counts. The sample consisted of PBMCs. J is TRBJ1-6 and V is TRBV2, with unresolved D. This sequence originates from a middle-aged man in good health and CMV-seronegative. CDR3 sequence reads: CASSEGGLSYNSPLHF. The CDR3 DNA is TGTGCCAGCAGTGAAGGCGGGCTCTCCTATAATTCACCCCTCCACTTT.